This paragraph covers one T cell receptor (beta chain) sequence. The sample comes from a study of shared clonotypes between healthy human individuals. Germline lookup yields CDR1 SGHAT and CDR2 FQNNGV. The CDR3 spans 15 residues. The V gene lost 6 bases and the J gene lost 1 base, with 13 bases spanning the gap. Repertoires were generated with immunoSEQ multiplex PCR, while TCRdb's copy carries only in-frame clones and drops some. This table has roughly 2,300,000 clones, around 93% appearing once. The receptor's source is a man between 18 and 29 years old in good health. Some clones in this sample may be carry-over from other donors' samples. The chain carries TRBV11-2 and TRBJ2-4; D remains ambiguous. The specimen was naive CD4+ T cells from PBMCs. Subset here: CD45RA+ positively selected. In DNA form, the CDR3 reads TGTGCCAGCAGGACCTCAGGAGCGGCCAAAAACATTCAGTACTTC. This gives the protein CASRTSGAAKNIQYF.